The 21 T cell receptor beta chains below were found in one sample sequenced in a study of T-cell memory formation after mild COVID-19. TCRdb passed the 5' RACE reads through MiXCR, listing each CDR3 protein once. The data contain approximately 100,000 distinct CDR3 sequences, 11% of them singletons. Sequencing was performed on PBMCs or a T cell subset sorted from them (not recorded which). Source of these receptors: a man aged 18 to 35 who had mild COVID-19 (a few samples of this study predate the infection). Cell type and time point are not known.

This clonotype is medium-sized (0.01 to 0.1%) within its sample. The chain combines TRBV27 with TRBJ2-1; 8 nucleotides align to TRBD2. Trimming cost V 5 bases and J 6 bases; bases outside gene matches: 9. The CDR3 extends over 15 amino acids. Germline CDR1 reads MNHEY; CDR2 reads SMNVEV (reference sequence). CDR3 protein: CASSLSGGPANEQFF. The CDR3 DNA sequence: TGTGCCAGCAGTCTAAGCGGGGGCCCAGCCAATGAGCAGTTCTTC.

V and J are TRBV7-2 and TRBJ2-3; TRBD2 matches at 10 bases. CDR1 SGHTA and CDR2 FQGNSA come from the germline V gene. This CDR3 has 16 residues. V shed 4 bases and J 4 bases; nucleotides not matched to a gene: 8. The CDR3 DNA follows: TGTGCCAGCAGCTCTATACTAGCGGGGTTGTCAGATACGCAGTATTTT. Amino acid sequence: CASSSILAGLSDTQYF.

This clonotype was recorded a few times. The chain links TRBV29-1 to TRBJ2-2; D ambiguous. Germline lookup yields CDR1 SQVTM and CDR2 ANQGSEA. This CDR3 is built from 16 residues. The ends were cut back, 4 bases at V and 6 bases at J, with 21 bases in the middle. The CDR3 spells CSVGGLTTSGAGELFF. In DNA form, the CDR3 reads TGCAGCGTTGGTGGTCTGACAACCTCTGGAGCCGGGGAGCTGTTTTTT.

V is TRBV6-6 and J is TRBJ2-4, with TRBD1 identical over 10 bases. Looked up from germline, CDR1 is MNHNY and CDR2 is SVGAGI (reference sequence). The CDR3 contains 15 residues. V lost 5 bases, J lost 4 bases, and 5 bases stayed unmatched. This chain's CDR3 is CASSQTGGLKNIQYF. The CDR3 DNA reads TGTGCCAGCAGTCAGACAGGGGGCTTAAAAAACATTCAGTACTTC.

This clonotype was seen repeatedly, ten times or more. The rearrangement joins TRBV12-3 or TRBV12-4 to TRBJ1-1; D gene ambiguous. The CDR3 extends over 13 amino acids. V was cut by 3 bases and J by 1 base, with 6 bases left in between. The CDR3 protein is CASSLSPNTEAFF. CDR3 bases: TGTGCCAGCAGTTTGTCCCCGAACACTGAAGCTTTCTTT.

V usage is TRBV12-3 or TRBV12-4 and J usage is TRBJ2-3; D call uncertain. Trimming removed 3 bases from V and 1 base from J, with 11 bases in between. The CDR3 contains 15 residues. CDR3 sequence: CASSFVYPRTDTQYF. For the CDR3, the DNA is TGTGCCAGCAGTTTCGTATACCCTCGCACAGATACGCAGTATTTT.

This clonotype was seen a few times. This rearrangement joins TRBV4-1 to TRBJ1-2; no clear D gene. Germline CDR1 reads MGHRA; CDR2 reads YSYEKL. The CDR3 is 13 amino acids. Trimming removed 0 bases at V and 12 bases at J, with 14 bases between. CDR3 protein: CASSQDPGEVDTF. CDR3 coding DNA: TGCGCCAGCAGCCAAGATCCCGGGGAGGTGGACACCTTC.

CDR3 coding DNA: TGTGCCAGCAGCTTAGGGGGTCCCCCGGAGCAGTTCTTC. Translating gives CASSLGGPPEQFF. V usage is TRBV7-9 and J usage is TRBJ2-1; D unresolved. The CDR3 is 13 residues long. Trimming cost V 1 base and J 10 bases, with 11 bases left between them. Germline CDR1 is SEHNR and CDR2 is FQNEAQ (reference sequence).

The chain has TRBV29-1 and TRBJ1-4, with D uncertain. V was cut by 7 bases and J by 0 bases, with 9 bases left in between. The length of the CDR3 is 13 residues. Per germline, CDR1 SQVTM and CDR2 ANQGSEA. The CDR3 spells CSAQYATNEKLFF. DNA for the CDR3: TGCAGCGCCCAGTATGCAACTAATGAAAAACTGTTTTTT.

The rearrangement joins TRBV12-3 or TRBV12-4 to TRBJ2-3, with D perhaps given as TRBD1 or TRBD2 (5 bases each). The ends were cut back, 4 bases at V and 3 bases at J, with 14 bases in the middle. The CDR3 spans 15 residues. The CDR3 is CASSSRDLRTDTQYF. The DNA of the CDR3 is TGTGCCAGCAGTTCCCGGGACCTTCGTACAGATACGCAGTATTTT.

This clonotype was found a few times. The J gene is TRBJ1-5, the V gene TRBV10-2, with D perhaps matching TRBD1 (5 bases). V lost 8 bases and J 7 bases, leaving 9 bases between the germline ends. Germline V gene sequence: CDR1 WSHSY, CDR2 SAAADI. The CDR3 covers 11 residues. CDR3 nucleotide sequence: TGCGCCAGCCTCGGGGGGCAGCCCCAGCATTTT. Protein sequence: CASLGGQPQHF.

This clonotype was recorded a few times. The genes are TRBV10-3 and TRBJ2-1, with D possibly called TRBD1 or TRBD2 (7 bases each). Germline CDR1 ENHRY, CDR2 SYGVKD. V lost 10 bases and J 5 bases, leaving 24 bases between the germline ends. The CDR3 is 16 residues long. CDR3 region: CATRGGASGPHNEQFF. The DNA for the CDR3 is TGTGCCACCAGGGGGGGGGCGAGCGGGCCCCACAATGAGCAGTTCTTC.

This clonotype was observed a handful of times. Here the CDR3 DNA reads TGTGCCAGCAGCGCAGCCGGGACAGGTGTCTACAATGAGCAGTTCTTC. Its protein product is CASSAAGTGVYNEQFF. This chain links TRBV6-4 with TRBJ2-1, with TRBD1 matching 8 bases. Losses at the gene ends were 6 bases for V and 3 bases for J; bases not matched to a gene: 10. Germline-derived CDR1 and CDR2 are MRHNA and SNTAGT. CDR3 size: 16 residues.

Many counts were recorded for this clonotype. The CDR3 bases are TGTGCCAGCAGTTACAGACCGTACCCCGGGGAGCTGTTTTTT. Translation gives CASSYRPYPGELFF. The chain couples TRBV6-5 to TRBJ2-2, with D unclear. V lost 2 bases to trimming and J lost 6 bases, with 10 bases between them. The CDR3 sequence is 14 residues long. Germline lookup yields CDR1 MNHEY and CDR2 SVGAGI.

Here the CDR3 DNA reads TGTGCCAGTAGTATTTGGAGCAATGAGCAGTTCTTC. Its protein is CASSIWSNEQFF. The chain recombines TRBV19 with TRBJ2-1, with D unresolved. Looked up from germline, CDR1 is LNHDA and CDR2 is SQIVND (reference sequence). Trimming shortened V by 3 bases and J by 6 bases, and 6 bases separated the two germline ends. There are 12 residues in the CDR3. Based on the CDR3 plus reference TRBV19 and TRBJ2-1, the full variable domain is DGGITQSPKYLFRKEGQNVTLSCEQNLNHDAMYWYRQDPGQGLRLIYYSQIVNDFQKGDIAEGYSVSREKKESFPLTVTSAQKNPTAFYLCASSIWSNEQFFGPGTRLTVL.

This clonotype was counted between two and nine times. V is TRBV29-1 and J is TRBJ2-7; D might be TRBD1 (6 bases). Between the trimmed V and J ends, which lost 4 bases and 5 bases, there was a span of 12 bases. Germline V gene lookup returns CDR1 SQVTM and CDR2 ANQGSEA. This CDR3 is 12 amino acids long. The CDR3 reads CSVAIQGHEQYF. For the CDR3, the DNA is TGCAGCGTTGCCATACAGGGTCACGAGCAGTACTTC.

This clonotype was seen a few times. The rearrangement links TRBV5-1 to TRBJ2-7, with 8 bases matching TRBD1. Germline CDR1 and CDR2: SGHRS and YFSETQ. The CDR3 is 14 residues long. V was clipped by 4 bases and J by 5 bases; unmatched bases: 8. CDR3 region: CASSRDRPIDEQYF. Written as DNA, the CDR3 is TGCGCCAGCAGCCGGGACAGGCCAATCGACGAGCAGTACTTC.

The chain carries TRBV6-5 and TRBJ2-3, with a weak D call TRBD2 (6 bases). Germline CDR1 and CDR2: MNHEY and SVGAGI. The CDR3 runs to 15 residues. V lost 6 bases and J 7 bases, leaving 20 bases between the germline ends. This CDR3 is CASRSVGASVNTQYF. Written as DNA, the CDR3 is TGTGCCAGCAGAAGTGTTGGGGCTAGCGTGAATACGCAGTATTTT.

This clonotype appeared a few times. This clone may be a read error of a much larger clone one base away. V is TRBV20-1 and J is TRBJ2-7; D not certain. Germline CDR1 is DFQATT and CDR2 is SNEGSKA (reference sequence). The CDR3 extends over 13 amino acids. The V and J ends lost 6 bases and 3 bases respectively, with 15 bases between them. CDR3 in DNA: TGCAGTGCCCGACGGATTAGCTACTACGAGCAGTACGTC. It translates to CSARRISYYEQYV.

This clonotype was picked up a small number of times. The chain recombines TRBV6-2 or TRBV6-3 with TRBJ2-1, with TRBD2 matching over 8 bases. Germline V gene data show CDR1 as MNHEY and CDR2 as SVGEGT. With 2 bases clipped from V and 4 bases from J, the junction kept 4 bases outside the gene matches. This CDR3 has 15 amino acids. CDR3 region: CASSYKSGGYNEQFF. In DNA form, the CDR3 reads TGTGCCAGCAGTTACAAATCGGGGGGGTACAATGAGCAGTTCTTC.

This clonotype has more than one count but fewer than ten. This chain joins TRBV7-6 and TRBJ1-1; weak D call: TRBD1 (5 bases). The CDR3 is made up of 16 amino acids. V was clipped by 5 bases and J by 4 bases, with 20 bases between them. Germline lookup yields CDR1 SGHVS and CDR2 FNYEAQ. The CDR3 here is CASSASGFDGGTEAFF. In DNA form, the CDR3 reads TGTGCCAGCAGCGCTAGCGGCTTTGATGGGGGCACTGAAGCTTTCTTT.